Listed here are 28 T cell receptor beta chains from one sample, sequenced in a study of shared T cell receptors in the human thymus. The table came from immunoSEQ multiplex PCR; TCRdb's copy has only in-frame clones and leaves some out. The sample has 640,000 or so clones; about 87% are singletons. The data also belong to a second study, concerning human thymus T cells.

The sample consisted of thymocytes. All receptors derive from a boy less than two years old with a congenital heart defect.

The chain uses TRBV4-3 and TRBJ1-2, with 7 bases lining up with TRBD1. This CDR3 region has 15 residues. The V gene end was trimmed by 0 bases and the J gene end by 8 bases; junction bases not matched to a gene: 9. Germline V gene data show CDR1 as LGHNA and CDR2 as YSLEER. CDR3 sequence: CASSQDFPTGQGYTF. In DNA, the CDR3 is TGCGCCAGCAGCCAAGATTTCCCGACAGGGCAAGGCTACACCTTC.

This sequence joins TRBV9 and TRBJ2-1; 8 nucleotides align to TRBD2. Germline V gene sequence: CDR1 SGDLS, CDR2 YYNGEE. V dropped 3 bases and J dropped 7; count of bases not matched to a gene: 15. The CDR3 sequence is 17 residues long. CDR3 nucleotide sequence: TGTGCCAGCAGCGCCGCACGGGGGGGGCTGGCGGAGAATGAGCAGTTCTTC. Its translation: CASSAARGGLAENEQFF.

V gene TRBV5-1 combines with J gene TRBJ2-3, with TRBD2 matching 8 bases. In germline, CDR1 is SGHRS, CDR2 YFSETQ. The V segment lost 6 bases and the J segment 4 bases; nucleotides outside the gene matches: 7. The CDR3 totals 14 residues. The CDR3 DNA reads TGCGCCAGCAAGAGAGCGGGAGAGGCAGATACGCAGTATTTT. Amino acids: CASKRAGEADTQYF.

This chain links TRBV19 with TRBJ2-1, with D possibly matching TRBD2 (6 bases). The CDR3 totals 15 residues. V was pared by 1 base and J by 4 bases, with 11 bases between. CDR1 is LNHDA, CDR2 SQIVND, per germline (reference sequence). The CDR3 DNA reads TGTGCCAGTAGTATAGTCAGGAGGGGTTACAATGAGCAGTTCTTC. This sequence encodes CASSIVRRGYNEQFF.

The chain links TRBV4-1 to TRBJ2-7; D might be TRBD2 (6 bases). CDR1 and CDR2 from the germline V gene are MGHRA and YSYEKL. The ends were cut back, 5 bases at V and 5 bases at J, with 19 bases in the middle. The CDR3 is made up of 15 amino acids. CDR3 DNA sequence: TGCGCCAGCAGCAGTGGACTAAATCGAGGAGACGAGCAGTACTTC. It translates to CASSSGLNRGDEQYF.

The chain couples TRBV2 to TRBJ2-7; maybe TRBD2 (5 bases). The V and J ends lost 6 bases and 3 bases respectively, with 18 bases between them. CDR1 is SNHLY, CDR2 FYNNEI, per germline. The length of the CDR3 is 15 residues. This CDR3 reads CASRIRARGLYEQYF. CDR3 nucleotides: TGTGCCAGCAGGATAAGAGCCAGAGGACTCTACGAGCAGTACTTC.

This clone has more than one count but fewer than ten. The chain couples TRBV4-3 to TRBJ2-3; 8 nucleotides align to TRBD2. Germline V CDR1 and CDR2: LGHNA, YSLEER. Trimming took 1 base from V and 0 from J; bases not matched to a gene: 0. This CDR3 spans 15 amino acids. Written as DNA, the CDR3 is TGCGCCAGCAGCCAAGCTAGCGGGAGCACAGATACGCAGTATTTT. As protein: CASSQASGSTDTQYF.

V and J are TRBV2 and TRBJ2-3, with D hard to call. CDR1 SNHLY and CDR2 FYNNEI come from the germline V gene. CDR3 length: 14 amino acids. Trimming pared 7 bases from V and 4 bases from J, leaving 15 bases between. The CDR3 DNA reads as TGTGCCAGCACGTCGGCGAGGATTGCAGATACGCAGTATTTT. It specifies CASTSARIADTQYF.

CDR3 protein: CASSLGGRQSYEQYF. For the CDR3, the DNA is TGCGCCAGCAGCTTGGGGGGGAGGCAGTCCTACGAGCAGTACTTC. This chain links TRBV5-1 with TRBJ2-7, with D perhaps matching TRBD2 (6 bases). V was shortened by 0 bases and J by 1 base, with 11 bases between the two germline ends. Germline CDR1 SGHRS, CDR2 YFSETQ. This CDR3 is 15 amino acids long.

The genes are TRBV10-1 and TRBJ1-4; no reliable D call. Per the germline V gene, CDR1 is WNHNN and CDR2 is SYGVQD (reference sequence). Trimming took 2 bases from V and 1 from J, leaving 11 bases between them. The CDR3 extends over 16 amino acids. The chain's CDR3 is CASSEAINGTNEKLFF. In DNA, the CDR3 is TGCGCCAGCAGTGAGGCCATCAACGGAACTAATGAAAAACTGTTTTTT.

This sequence joins TRBV6-5 and TRBJ2-7; 8 bases align to TRBD1. The junction had 3 bases not matched to a gene; V was cut back by 5 bases and J by 3 bases. The CDR3 consists of 13 residues. The germline V gene has CDR1 MNHEY and CDR2 SVGAGI. CDR3 residues: CASSTGQDYEQYF. CDR3 in DNA: TGTGCCAGCAGTACGGGACAGGACTACGAGCAGTACTTC.

The chain couples TRBV27 to TRBJ2-2; a possible D gene is TRBD2 (6 bases). The germline V and J ends were trimmed by 0 bases and 0 bases, with 11 bases remaining between them. CDR3 length equals 17 residues. Looked up from germline, CDR1 is MNHEY and CDR2 is SMNVEV (reference sequence). This CDR3 is CASSLSGTGANTGELFF. CDR3 sequence (DNA): TGTGCCAGCAGTTTATCGGGAACGGGGGCGAACACCGGGGAGCTGTTTTTT.

V and J are TRBV29-1 and TRBJ2-3; 7 bases map to TRBD1. The junction had 12 bases not matched to a gene; V was cut back by 6 bases and J by 3 bases. The germline CDR1 and CDR2 sequences are SQVTM and ANQGSEA. CDR3 length equals 15 residues. The CDR3 DNA sequence: TGCAGCGTCAGACAGGGCGAGTTTGGTACAGATACGCAGTATTTT. Protein sequence: CSVRQGEFGTDTQYF.

The rearrangement links TRBV5-6 to TRBJ2-5, with 8 bases aligning to TRBD1. The CDR3 covers 15 residues. The J segment lost 1 base and the V segment lost 4 bases, leaving 6 bases of the junction unmatched. CDR1 is SGHDT and CDR2 is YYEEEE in the germline V gene. Here the CDR3 DNA reads TGTGCCAGCAGCGTGGGACAGGTGATCCAAGAGACCCAGTACTTC. This translates into CASSVGQVIQETQYF.

This clone was picked up one time. The J gene is TRBJ1-2, the V gene TRBV28; the D gene is possibly TRBD1 (5 bases). This CDR3 is built from 13 residues. Per germline, CDR1 MDHEN and CDR2 SYDVKM. Trimming removed 4 bases from V and 4 bases from J, with 10 bases in between. CDR3 sequence (DNA): TGTGCCAGCAGTTCCGACAGTATCTATGGCTACACCTTC. Residues: CASSSDSIYGYTF.

V gene TRBV11-2 combines with J gene TRBJ2-2; 7 bases map to TRBD1. The CDR3 length is 17 residues. Losses at the gene ends were 7 bases for V and 2 bases for J; bases not matched to a gene: 13. Germline V gene sequence: CDR1 SGHAT, CDR2 FQNNGV. The CDR3: CASTPNERTGNTGELFF. Here the CDR3 DNA reads TGTGCCAGCACCCCTAACGAGAGGACAGGCAACACCGGGGAGCTGTTTTTT. The entire variable domain, with the rest obtained from reference TRBV11-2 and TRBJ2-2, is as follows: EAGVAQSPRYKIIEKRQSVAFWCNPISGHATLYWYQQILGQGPKLLIQFQNNGVVDDSQLPKDRFSAERLKGVDSTLKIQPAKLEDSAVYLCASTPNERTGNTGELFFGEGSRLTVL.

V is TRBV21-1 and J is TRBJ2-7; the D call in the table, TRBD1, was not verified against the DNA. TRBV21-1 is recorded as a pseudogene. There are 12 residues in the CDR3. The CDR3 protein is CARPSGQDEQYF. The CDR3, as DNA: TGTGCCAGGCCCTCGGGACAGGACGAGCAGTACTTC.

This chain links TRBV27 with TRBJ1-3; D not certain. This CDR3 has 16 residues. Germline CDR1 reads MNHEY; CDR2 reads SMNVEV (reference sequence). The V gene lost 0 bases and the J gene lost 0 bases, with 9 bases spanning the gap. CDR3 residues: CASSLSLPHSGNTIYF. The DNA of the CDR3 is TGTGCCAGCAGTTTATCCCTCCCACACTCTGGAAACACCATATATTTT.

The chain has TRBV28 and TRBJ1-2, with D unclear. The CDR3 runs to 14 residues. V dropped 2 bases and J dropped 3 bases, with 10 bases sitting between them. Germline CDR1 MDHEN, CDR2 SYDVKM. Here the CDR3 DNA reads TGTGCCAGCAGTTTAGCCGGTCCCGACTATGGCTACACCTTC. It codes for CASSLAGPDYGYTF.

CDR3 region: CASSSGPQGPYGYTF. The CDR3, as DNA: TGTGCCAGCAGTTCCGGCCCACAGGGACCCTATGGCTACACCTTC. The chain recombines TRBV27 with TRBJ1-2; possible D gene TRBD1, 6 bases. CDR3 length: 15 amino acids. CDR1 and CDR2 (germline): MNHEY, SMNVEV (reference sequence). V dropped 4 bases and J dropped 4 bases, with 16 bases sitting between them.

The rearrangement uses TRBV18 and TRBJ2-7, with a possible D match to TRBD2 (5 bases). Germline V gene sequence: CDR1 KGHSH, CDR2 LQKENI. V was pared by 5 bases and J by 2 bases, with 16 bases between. CDR3 size: 15 residues. The CDR3 region has the DNA TGTGCCAGCTCAGGACGGAGCGGCTCTCCCTACGAGCAGTACTTC. It codes for CASSGRSGSPYEQYF.

This chain uses TRBV4-3 with TRBJ1-1; 11 bases are a match to TRBD1. Germline lookup yields CDR1 LGHNA and CDR2 YSLEER. The V gene end was trimmed by 4 bases and the J gene end by 7 bases; junction bases not matched to a gene: 11. CDR3 length: 16 amino acids. DNA of the CDR3: TGCGCCAGCAGCCCCAACCCCGGACAGGGGGCCGGTGAAGCTTTCTTT. This translates into CASSPNPGQGAGEAFF.

This clone occurred once. The rearrangement links TRBV7-2 to TRBJ1-5, with D possibly matching TRBD1 (5 bases). Germline lookup yields CDR1 SGHTA and CDR2 FQGNSA. The ends were cut back, 4 bases at V and 3 bases at J, with 10 bases in the middle. The CDR3 runs to 14 residues. The CDR3 DNA reads TGTGCCAGCAGCTCCGACGGACACAATCAGCCCCAGCATTTT. This codes for CASSSDGHNQPQHF.

The DNA of the CDR3 is TGTGCCAGCAGGTCGACCCTACAGGGGGCAGAGGAGCAGTACTTC. As protein: CASRSTLQGAEEQYF. This rearrangement joins TRBV5-6 to TRBJ2-7; 9 nucleotides match TRBD1. The CDR3 is 15 residues long. CDR1 is SGHDT and CDR2 is YYEEEE in the germline V gene. V shed 5 bases, J shed 7 bases, and the junction held 13 bases outside the gene matches.

This chain joins TRBV11-2 and TRBJ2-5; 10 bases are a match to TRBD2. Germline CDR1 is SGHAT and CDR2 is FQNNGV. Trimming took 4 bases from V and 0 from J; bases not matched to a gene: 11. This CDR3 has 18 amino acids. The CDR3 reads CASSYAPPLAGDQETQYF. The CDR3 DNA reads TGTGCCAGCAGCTACGCCCCTCCTCTAGCGGGGGACCAAGAGACCCAGTACTTC. The whole variable domain, remainder taken from reference TRBV11-2 and TRBJ2-5, is EAGVAQSPRYKIIEKRQSVAFWCNPISGHATLYWYQQILGQGPKLLIQFQNNGVVDDSQLPKDRFSAERLKGVDSTLKIQPAKLEDSAVYLCASSYAPPLAGDQETQYFGPGTRLLVL.

The V and J genes are TRBV20-1 and TRBJ2-5; D is ambiguous. Matching the DNA end better, TRBJ2-7 makes the J call doubtful. The CDR3 extends over 9 amino acids. Germline values: CDR1 DFQATT, CDR2 SNEGSKA (reference sequence). CDR3: CSASYEQYF. The CDR3, as DNA: TGCAGTGCTAGCTACGAGCAGTACTTC.

This clone was found once. A junction boundary mismatches the germline segment, possibly from a read error. The chain couples TRBV5-1 to TRBJ2-3; D perhaps matches TRBD1 (6 bases). The CDR3 totals 15 residues. CDR1 and CDR2 (germline): SGHRS, YFSETQ. This CDR3 reads CASSELPGHKLFRCF. Written as DNA, the CDR3 is TGCGCCAGCAGTGAACTACCGGGACATAAACTTTTTCGGTGTTTT.

This clone was observed once. V and J are TRBV27 and TRBJ1-2; a weak D match, TRBD1 (5 bases). The germline CDR1 and CDR2 sequences are MNHEY and SMNVEV (reference sequence). Between the trimmed V and J ends, which lost 9 bases and 4 bases, there was a span of 12 bases. CDR3 length equals 12 residues. The CDR3 here is CARGGDFYGYTF. The CDR3 bases are TGTGCCAGGGGAGGGGATTTCTATGGCTACACCTTC.